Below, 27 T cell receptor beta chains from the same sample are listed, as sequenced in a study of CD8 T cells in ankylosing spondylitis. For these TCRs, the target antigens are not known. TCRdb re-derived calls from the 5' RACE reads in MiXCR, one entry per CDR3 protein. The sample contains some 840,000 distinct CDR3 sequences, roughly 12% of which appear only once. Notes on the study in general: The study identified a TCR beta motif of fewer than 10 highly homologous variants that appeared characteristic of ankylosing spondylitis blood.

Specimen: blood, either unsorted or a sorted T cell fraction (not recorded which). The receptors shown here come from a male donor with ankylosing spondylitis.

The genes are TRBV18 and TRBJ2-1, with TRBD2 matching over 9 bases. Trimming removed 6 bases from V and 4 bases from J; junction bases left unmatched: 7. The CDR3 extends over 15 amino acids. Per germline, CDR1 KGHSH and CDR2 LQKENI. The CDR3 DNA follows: TGTGCCAGCTCCCCAACTAGCGGGCAATACAATGAGCAGTTCTTC. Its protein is CASSPTSGQYNEQFF.

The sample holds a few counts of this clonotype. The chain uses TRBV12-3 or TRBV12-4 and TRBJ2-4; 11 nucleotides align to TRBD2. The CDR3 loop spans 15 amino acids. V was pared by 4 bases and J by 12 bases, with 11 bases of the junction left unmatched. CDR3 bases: TGTGCCAGCAGTTCTTTAGCGGGGGGGCCGGCCTATCAGTACTTC. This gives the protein CASSSLAGGPAYQYF.

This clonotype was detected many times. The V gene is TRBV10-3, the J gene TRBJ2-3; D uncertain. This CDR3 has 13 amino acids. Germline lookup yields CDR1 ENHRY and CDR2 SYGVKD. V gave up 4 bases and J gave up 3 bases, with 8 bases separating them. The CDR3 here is CAISGSTTDTQYF. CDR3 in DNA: TGTGCCATCAGTGGTAGTACGACAGATACGCAGTATTTT.

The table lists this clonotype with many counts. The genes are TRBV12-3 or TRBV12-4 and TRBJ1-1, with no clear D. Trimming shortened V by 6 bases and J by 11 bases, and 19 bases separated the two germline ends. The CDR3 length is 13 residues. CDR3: CASSQSALSGAFF. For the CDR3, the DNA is TGTGCCAGCAGCCAATCCGCCTTATCTGGGGCTTTCTTT.

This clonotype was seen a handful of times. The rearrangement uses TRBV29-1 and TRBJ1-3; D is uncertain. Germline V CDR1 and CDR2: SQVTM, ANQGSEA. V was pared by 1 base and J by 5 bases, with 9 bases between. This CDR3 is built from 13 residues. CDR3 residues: CSVEGRDRNTIYF. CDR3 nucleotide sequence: TGCAGCGTTGAAGGCAGAGATAGAAACACCATATATTTT.

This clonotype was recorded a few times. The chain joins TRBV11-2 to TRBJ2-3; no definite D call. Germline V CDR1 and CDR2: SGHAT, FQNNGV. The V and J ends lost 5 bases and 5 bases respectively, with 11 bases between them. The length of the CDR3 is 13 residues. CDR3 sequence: CASSPLTIDTQYF. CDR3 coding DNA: TGTGCCAGCAGCCCTTTGACAATAGATACGCAGTATTTT.

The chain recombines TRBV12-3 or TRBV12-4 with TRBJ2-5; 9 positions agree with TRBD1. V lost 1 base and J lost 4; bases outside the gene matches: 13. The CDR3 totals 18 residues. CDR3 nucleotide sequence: TGTGCCAGCAGTTTAGAGTTGTACCCCGGGACAGGGAGAGAGACCCAGTACTTC. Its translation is CASSLELYPGTGRETQYF.

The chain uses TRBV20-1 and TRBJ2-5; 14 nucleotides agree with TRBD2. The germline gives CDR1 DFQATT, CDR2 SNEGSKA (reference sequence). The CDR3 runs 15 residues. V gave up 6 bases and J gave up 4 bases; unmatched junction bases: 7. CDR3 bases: TGCAGTGCCTCGGGACTAGCGGGAGTGGGAGAGACCCAGTACTTC. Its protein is CSASGLAGVGETQYF.

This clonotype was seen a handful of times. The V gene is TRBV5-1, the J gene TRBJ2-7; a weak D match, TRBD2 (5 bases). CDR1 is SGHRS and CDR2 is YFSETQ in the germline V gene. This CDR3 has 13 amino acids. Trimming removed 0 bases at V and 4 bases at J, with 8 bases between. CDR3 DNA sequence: TGCGCCAGCAGCTTGGCCGAGGGTTACGAGCAGTACTTC. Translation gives CASSLAEGYEQYF.

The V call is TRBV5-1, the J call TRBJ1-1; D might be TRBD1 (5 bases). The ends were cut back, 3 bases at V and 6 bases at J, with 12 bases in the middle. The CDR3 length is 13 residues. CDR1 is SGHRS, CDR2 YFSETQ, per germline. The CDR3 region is CASSWGSASEAFF. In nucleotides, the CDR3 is TGCGCCAGCAGCTGGGGGTCTGCCTCTGAAGCTTTCTTT.

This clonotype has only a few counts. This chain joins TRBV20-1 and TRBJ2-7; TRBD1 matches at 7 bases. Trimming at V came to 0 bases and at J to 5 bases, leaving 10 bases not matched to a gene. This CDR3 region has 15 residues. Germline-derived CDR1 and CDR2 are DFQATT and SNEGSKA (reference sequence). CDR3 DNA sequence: TGCAGTGCTAGAGATGTGAGGGGGCCCCTCGACGAGCAGTACTTC. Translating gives CSARDVRGPLDEQYF.

CDR3 nucleotides: TGTGCCAGCAGCGTGGACTATAATTCACCCCTCCACTTT. The encoded protein is CASSVDYNSPLHF. The chain uses TRBV9 and TRBJ1-6; unclear D gene. The V gene lost 2 bases and the J gene lost 3 bases, with 3 bases spanning the gap. Germline CDR1 SGDLS, CDR2 YYNGEE. The CDR3 spans 13 residues.

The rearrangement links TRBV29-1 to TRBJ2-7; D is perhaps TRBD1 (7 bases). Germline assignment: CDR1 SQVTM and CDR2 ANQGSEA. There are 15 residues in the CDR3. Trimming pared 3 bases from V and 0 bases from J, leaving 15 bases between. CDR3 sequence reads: CSVEDRRGGSYEQYF. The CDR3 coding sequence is TGCAGCGTTGAGGACAGGAGGGGAGGCTCCTACGAGCAGTACTTC.

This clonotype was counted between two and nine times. The CDR3 sequence is CASSPPSDRALNTEAFF. The CDR3 region has the DNA TGTGCCAGCTCACCACCCAGTGACAGGGCACTAAACACTGAAGCTTTCTTT. V gene TRBV18 combines with J gene TRBJ1-1; 7 bases agree with TRBD1. The CDR3 has 17 residues. Germline V gives CDR1 KGHSH, CDR2 LQKENI. J was trimmed by 2 bases and V by 0 bases; bases with no gene match: 9.

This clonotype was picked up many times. The chain's CDR3 is CAAGYNEQFF. DNA for the CDR3: TGTGCGGCGGGTTACAATGAGCAGTTCTTC. This sequence joins TRBV7-9 and TRBJ2-1; D possibly corresponds to TRBD2 (5 bases). Germline V gene sequence: CDR1 SEHNR, CDR2 FQNEAQ (reference sequence). The CDR3 runs to 10 residues.

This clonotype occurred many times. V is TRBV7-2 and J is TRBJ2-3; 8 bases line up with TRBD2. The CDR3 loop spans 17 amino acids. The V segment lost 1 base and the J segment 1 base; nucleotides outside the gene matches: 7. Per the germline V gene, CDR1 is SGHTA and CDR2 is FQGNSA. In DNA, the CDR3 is TGTGCCAGCAGCTTAGGAAGCGGGAGTCAGGGCACAGATACGCAGTATTTT. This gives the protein CASSLGSGSQGTDTQYF.

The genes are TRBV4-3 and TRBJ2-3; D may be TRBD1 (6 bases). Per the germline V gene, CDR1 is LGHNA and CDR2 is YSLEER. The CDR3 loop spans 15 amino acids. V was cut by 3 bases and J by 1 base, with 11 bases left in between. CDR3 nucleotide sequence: TGCGCCAGCAGCCAGCACCCAGGGGGCACAGATACGCAGTATTTT. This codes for CASSQHPGGTDTQYF.

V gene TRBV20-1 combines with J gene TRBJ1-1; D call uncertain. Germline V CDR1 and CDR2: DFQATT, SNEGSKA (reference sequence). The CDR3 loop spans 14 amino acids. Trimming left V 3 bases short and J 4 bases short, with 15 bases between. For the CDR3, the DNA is TGCAGTGCTAGGACCGGCCTACTGGGCACTGAAGCTTTCTTT. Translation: CSARTGLLGTEAFF.

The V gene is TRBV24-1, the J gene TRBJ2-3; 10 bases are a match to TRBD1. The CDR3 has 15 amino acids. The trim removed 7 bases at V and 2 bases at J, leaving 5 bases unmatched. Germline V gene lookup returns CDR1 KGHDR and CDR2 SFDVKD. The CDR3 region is CATSRTGGVTDTQYF. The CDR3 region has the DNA TGTGCCACCAGCCGGACAGGGGGTGTCACAGATACGCAGTATTTT.

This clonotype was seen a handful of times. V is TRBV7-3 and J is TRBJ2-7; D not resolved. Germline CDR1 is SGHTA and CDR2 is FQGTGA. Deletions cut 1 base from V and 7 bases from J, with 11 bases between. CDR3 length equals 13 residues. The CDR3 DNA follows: TGTGCCAGCAGCTTAAGGTACACTGGAGAGCAGTACTTC. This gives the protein CASSLRYTGEQYF.

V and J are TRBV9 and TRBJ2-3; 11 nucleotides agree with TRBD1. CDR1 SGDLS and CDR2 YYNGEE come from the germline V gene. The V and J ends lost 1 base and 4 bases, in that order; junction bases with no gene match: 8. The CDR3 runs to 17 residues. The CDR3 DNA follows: TGTGCCAGCAGCGTACCCCGGACAGGGGGCCGGGCAGATACGCAGTATTTT. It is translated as CASSVPRTGGRADTQYF.

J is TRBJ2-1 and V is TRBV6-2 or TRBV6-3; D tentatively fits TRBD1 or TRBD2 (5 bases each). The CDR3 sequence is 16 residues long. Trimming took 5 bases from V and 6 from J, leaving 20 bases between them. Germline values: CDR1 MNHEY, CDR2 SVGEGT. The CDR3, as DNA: TGTGCCAGCAGTCGAACCGGGGCAGGTTTCGTCAATGAGCAGTTCTTC. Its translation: CASSRTGAGFVNEQFF.

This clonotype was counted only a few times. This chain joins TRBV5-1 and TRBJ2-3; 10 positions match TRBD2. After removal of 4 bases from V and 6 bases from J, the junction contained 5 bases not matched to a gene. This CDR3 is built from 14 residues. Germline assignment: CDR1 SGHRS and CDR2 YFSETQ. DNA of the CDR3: TGCGCCAGCAGCCATGGGACTAGCGAGGATACGCAGTATTTT. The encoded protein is CASSHGTSEDTQYF.

Here the CDR3 reads CASAWVAGANVLTF. CDR3 in DNA: TGTGCCAGTGCTTGGGTTGCTGGGGCCAACGTCCTGACTTTC. The V and J genes are TRBV6-1 and TRBJ2-6; D is unclear. This CDR3 spans 14 amino acids. The V gene lost 9 bases and the J gene lost 2 bases, with 11 bases spanning the gap. Germline V gene lookup returns CDR1 MNHNS and CDR2 SASEGT.

The DNA for the CDR3 is TGTGCCAGCAGCTTAGTGGCAGGGGTGGTCACAGATACGCAGTATTTT. Encoded protein: CASSLVAGVVTDTQYF. The rearrangement uses TRBV7-9 and TRBJ2-3, with D maybe TRBD1 (6 bases). V lost 1 base and J lost 2, with 13 bases in between. CDR3 size: 16 residues. CDR1 is SEHNR and CDR2 is FQNEAQ in the germline V gene (reference sequence).

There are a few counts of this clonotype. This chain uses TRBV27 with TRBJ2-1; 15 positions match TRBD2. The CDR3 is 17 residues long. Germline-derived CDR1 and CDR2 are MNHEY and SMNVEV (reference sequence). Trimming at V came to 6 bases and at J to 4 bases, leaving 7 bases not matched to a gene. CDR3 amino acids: CASSRLGLAGGYNEQFF. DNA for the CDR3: TGTGCCAGCAGCCGCCTCGGACTAGCGGGGGGGTACAATGAGCAGTTCTTC.

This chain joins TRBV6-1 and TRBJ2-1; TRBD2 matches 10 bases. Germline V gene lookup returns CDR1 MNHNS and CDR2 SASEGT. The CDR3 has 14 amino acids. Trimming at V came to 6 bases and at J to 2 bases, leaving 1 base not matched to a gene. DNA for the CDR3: TGTGCCAGCAGCGGACTAGCGGCCTACAATGAGCAGTTCTTC. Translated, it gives CASSGLAAYNEQFF.